The clone carrying this T cell receptor (beta chain) occurred once. This record comes from a study of blood T cell repertoires in COVID-19. Those who participated ranged in age from 18 to 89 years and resided in about two dozen US areas. Cohort 3 recovered donors had two negative PCRs, clearance, or symptom resolution. The assay was immunoSEQ multiplex PCR, and TCRdb's table has in-frame clones only and misses some. In the table there are hundreds of thousands of clones, 80% to 90% of which are singletons. The TCR comes from a man under 40 who had recovered from COVID-19. Specimen: PBMCs or T cells enriched from blood (not recorded which).

The CDR3 loop reads CASSRYTQYF. The DNA of the CDR3 is TGTGCCAGCAGTCGTTATACGCAGTATTTT. The gene calls are TRBV27 and TRBJ2-3; D gene ambiguous. Germline CDR1 MNHEY, CDR2 SMNVEV (reference sequence). V was cut by 5 bases and J by 7 bases, with 4 bases left in between. The length of the CDR3 is 10 residues.